These T cell receptor beta chains were read from a single sample in a study of blood T cells in healthy people across ages. TCRdb re-called the 5' RACE reads with MiXCR, one entry per CDR3 protein. The repertoire holds hundreds of thousands of distinct CDR3 sequences, with approximately 25% as singletons. These data also formed part of another study, on T cells of mothers and their children.

Source material: blood. Receptors originate from a boy younger than 18 in good health. Both conserved end residues are part of each CDR3. The D gene is left open where the match is weak. Only part of the rows carry a size: once, few, many, or a class if the clone is expanded.

d_gene	v_gene	abundance	j_gene	CDR3nt	CDR3aa
NA	TRBV10-3	NA	TRBJ1-2	TGTGCCATCAGTGTGGGAGGGGGAGATTATGGCTACACCTTC	CAISVGGGDYGYTF
NA	TRBV29-1	NA	TRBJ2-3	TGCAGCGTTATGGTCAGCGGCACAGATACGCAGTATTTT	CSVMVSGTDTQYF
NA	TRBV20-1	NA	TRBJ2-2	TGCAGTGCTTCCCATCACCCCGGGGAGCTGTTTTTT	CSASHHPGELFF
NA	TRBV5-4	NA	TRBJ2-3	TGTGCCAGCAGCTTGGCGAGCAGGGAAAGCACAGATACGCAGTATTTT	CASSLASRESTDTQYF
TRBD1	TRBV15	few	TRBJ2-7	TGTGCCACCAGCACGAAGGGACAGGGGGCGAACGAGCAGTACTTC	CATSTKGQGANEQYF
TRBD2	TRBV7-2	NA	TRBJ2-3	TGTGCCAGCAGCTTAGGGCTTGGCGGGGGTGTGGTTACAGATACGCAGTATTTT	CASSLGLGGGVVTDTQYF
NA	TRBV29-1	NA	TRBJ2-5	TGCAGCGTTTCCGCGCCACAGGGGGGGGAGCAGTACTTC	CSVSAPQGGEQYF
TRBD2	TRBV4-2	NA	TRBJ2-1	TGTGCCAGCAGCCTGACTTTAGCGGGAGGGGGGACAATTGAGCAGTTCTTC	CASSLTLAGGGTIEQFF
NA	TRBV7-9	NA	TRBJ1-2	TGTGCCAGCAGCCCCGGGACGGAATATGGCTACACCTTC	CASSPGTEYGYTF
TRBD1	TRBV20-1	few	TRBJ1-2	TGCAGTGCTAGAGAATCAGGGGGCCTTGAGGGCTACACCTTC	CSARESGGLEGYTF
NA	TRBV7-9	once	TRBJ1-2	TGTGCCAGCAGCTTAGGGATGCGGACCAACTATGGCTACACCTTC	CASSLGMRTNYGYTF
NA	TRBV20-1	many	TRBJ2-1	TGCAGTGCTGGTGATTCTACGGGCCTCCAGATCAATGAGCAGTTCTTC	CSAGDSTGLQINEQFF
NA	TRBV25-1	NA	TRBJ2-5	TGTGCCAGCAGCATTTATCAGGGAACCGAGACCCAGTACTTC	CASSIYQGTETQYF
NA	TRBV29-1	few	TRBJ1-1	TGCAGCGTTCCCCAAGACGGGCCCCGAGGGAACACTGAAGCTTTCTTT	CSVPQDGPRGNTEAFF
NA	TRBV14	NA	TRBJ1-1	TGTGCCAGCAGCCAAGGTATGGCGGATGAAGCTTTCTTT	CASSQGMADEAFF
TRBD1	TRBV5-1	few	TRBJ2-5	TGCGCCAGCAGCCCTGTCCCGGGACAGGCTCAAGAGACCCAGTACTTC	CASSPVPGQAQETQYF
TRBD1	TRBV20-1	many	TRBJ1-4	TGCAGTGCTCCGCACAGGGGAGGTGAAAAACTGTTTTTT	CSAPHRGGEKLFF
TRBD1	TRBV24-1	few	TRBJ1-1	TGTGCCACCAGACAGGGGGCTGGGAACACTGAAGCTTTCTTT	CATRQGAGNTEAFF
NA	TRBV28	few	TRBJ2-5	TGTGCCAGCAGTTTAGGGATCAAGGCGGCTGGAGGAGAGGAGACCCAGTACTTC	CASSLGIKAAGGEETQYF
TRBD2	TRBV11-3	NA	TRBJ2-5	TGTGCCAGCAGCCCCCTAGCGGGGGGGAGGAATGAGCGGTTCTTC	CASSPLAGGRNERFF
TRBD2	TRBV20-1	NA	TRBJ2-7	TGCAGTGCTAGAGAAACTAGCGGGGGATTCTACGAGCAGTACTTC	CSARETSGGFYEQYF
TRBD2	TRBV3-1	few	TRBJ2-1	TGTGCCAGCAGCCAAATAGCGGGAAGGTCCTACAATGAGCAGTTCTTC	CASSQIAGRSYNEQFF
NA	TRBV4-1	NA	TRBJ1-5	TGCGCCAGCAGCCAAAGATCGACAGGAGGGCAGCCCCAGCATTTT	CASSQRSTGGQPQHF
NA	TRBV25-1	NA	TRBJ2-7	TGTGCCAGCAGTGAACTCAAAGGGGAGCAGTACTTC	CASSELKGEQYF